What follows are 10 T cell receptor beta chains derived from one specimen sequenced in a study of blood T cell repertoires in COVID-19. TCRdb's copy holds only in-frame clones and misses some; the assay was immunoSEQ multiplex PCR. The top ten clones hold about a sixth of a sample with around 74,000 clones, around 90% of them seen once. Sequencing was performed on peripheral blood. The receptor set was obtained from a woman at least 80 years old with active or convalescent COVID-19.

V is TRBV7-2 and J is TRBJ2-5; 12 bases match TRBD2. V lost 1 base and J lost 5; bases outside the gene matches: 8. This CDR3 region has 17 residues. CDR1 and CDR2 from the germline V gene are SGHTA and FQGNSA. CDR3 amino acids: CASSLGSSGGALETQYF. CDR3 nucleotide sequence: TGTGCCAGCAGCTTAGGCTCTAGCGGGGGGGCCTTGGAGACCCAGTACTTC. The full variable domain, completed using reference TRBV7-2 and TRBJ2-5, is GAGVSQSPSNKVTEKGKDVELRCDPISGHTALYWYRQSLGQGLEFLIYFQGNSAPDKSGLPSDRFSAERTGGSVSTLTIQRTQQEDSAVYLCASSLGSSGGALETQYFGPGTRLLVL.

V gene TRBV28 combines with J gene TRBJ1-3; TRBD1 matches 7 bases. Unmatched junction bases numbered 3, after V lost 1 base and J lost 0 bases. Germline lookup yields CDR1 MDHEN and CDR2 SYDVKM. The CDR3 is made up of 16 amino acids. CDR3 residues: CASSLYRGGSGNTIYF. The CDR3 bases are TGTGCCAGCAGTTTATACAGGGGAGGCTCTGGAAACACCATATATTTT. Full variable domain (remainder filled in from reference TRBV28 and TRBJ1-3): DVKVTQSSRYLVKRTGEKVFLECVQDMDHENMFWYRQDPGLGLRLIYFSYDVKMKEKGDIPEGYSVSREKKERFSLILESASTNQTSMYLCASSLYRGGSGNTIYFGEGSWLTVV.

V and J are TRBV13 and TRBJ2-7, with 8 bases aligning to TRBD1. The CDR3 length is 14 residues. Trimming removed 3 bases from V and 6 bases from J; junction bases left unmatched: 7. Germline-derived CDR1 and CDR2 are PRHDT and FYEKMQ (reference sequence). CDR3 residues: CASSFTGGMSEQYF. DNA of the CDR3: TGTGCCAGCAGCTTTACAGGGGGAATGAGCGAGCAGTACTTC. Filled out from reference TRBV13 and TRBJ2-7, the complete variable domain reads AAGVIQSPRHLIKEKRETATLKCYPIPRHDTVYWYQQGPGQDPQFLISFYEKMQSDKGSIPDRFSAQQFSDYHSELNMSSLELGDSALYFCASSFTGGMSEQYFGPGTRLTVT.

Only a few counts were recorded for this clone. The chain is built from TRBV7-9 and TRBJ2-2, with TRBD1 matching 11 bases. The CDR3 runs to 15 residues. Germline trimming cut 4 bases from V and 5 bases from J; bases unmatched to any gene: 3. The germline CDR1 and CDR2 sequences are SEHNR and FQNEAQ (reference sequence). In DNA form, the CDR3 reads TGTGCCAGCAGCTCTGGGACAGGGGGAACCGGGGAGCTGTTTTTT. It specifies CASSSGTGGTGELFF. The full variable domain, completed using reference TRBV7-9 and TRBJ2-2, is DTGVSQNPRHKITKRGQNVTFRCDPISEHNRLYWYRQTLGQGPEFLTYFQNEAQLEKSRLLSDRFSAERPKGSFSTLEIQRTEQGDSAMYLCASSSGTGGTGELFFGEGSRLTVL.

The chain recombines TRBV19 with TRBJ1-4; D is uncertain. CDR3 length: 12 residues. CDR1 and CDR2 (germline): LNHDA, SQIVND (reference sequence). V was shortened by 5 bases and J by 8 bases, with 9 bases between the two germline ends. CDR3 in amino acids: CASSDWREKLFF. The CDR3 nucleotides read TGTGCCAGTAGTGATTGGAGGGAAAAACTGTTTTTT.

The sample holds a few counts of this clone. The chain uses TRBV4-1 and TRBJ2-2, with 7 positions matching TRBD1. Germline V gene sequence: CDR1 MGHRA, CDR2 YSYEKL. V lost 4 bases and J lost 5; bases outside the gene matches: 13. The CDR3 runs 17 residues. The CDR3 loop reads CASSPRLRDSWTGELFF. The CDR3 coding sequence is TGCGCCAGCAGCCCTCGGCTCCGGGACAGCTGGACCGGGGAGCTGTTTTTT.

This chain links TRBV4-1 with TRBJ1-2; TRBD1 might be the D (5 bases). The ends were cut back, 0 bases at V and 4 bases at J, with 12 bases in the middle. The CDR3 sequence is 15 residues long. The germline CDR1 and CDR2 sequences are MGHRA and YSYEKL. The CDR3 sequence: CASSQDRDSGYGYTF. In nucleotides, the CDR3 is TGCGCCAGCAGCCAAGATAGGGACTCGGGCTATGGCTACACCTTC.

This clone was seen once. The rearrangement joins TRBV11-2 to TRBJ1-2; 8 bases are shared with TRBD1. Looked up from germline, CDR1 is SGHAT and CDR2 is FQNNGV. CDR3 length: 16 residues. The junction had 10 bases not matched to a gene; V was cut back by 3 bases and J by 4 bases. CDR3 in DNA: TGTGCCAGCAGCTTTCTCACAGGGGGATGGGGCTATGGCTACACCTTC. Translating gives CASSFLTGGWGYGYTF.

The chain joins TRBV29-1 to TRBJ2-2, with TRBD1 matching 7 bases. Per the germline V gene, CDR1 is SQVTM and CDR2 is ANQGSEA. The CDR3 has 13 residues. Trimming at V came to 6 bases and at J to 7 bases, leaving 8 bases not matched to a gene. The CDR3 sequence: CSVDGQAHGELFF. As DNA, the CDR3 is TGCAGCGTAGACGGACAGGCCCACGGGGAGCTGTTTTTT.

J is TRBJ2-4 and V is TRBV18, with TRBD1 matching 9 bases. Germline V CDR1 and CDR2: KGHSH, LQKENI. CDR3 length equals 16 residues. Trimming at V came to 6 bases and at J to 5 bases, leaving 11 bases not matched to a gene. The CDR3, as DNA: TGTGCCAGCTCCCGGGGGTCCGGGACAGGGCAAAACATTCAGTACTTC. Translated: CASSRGSGTGQNIQYF.